This T cell receptor (beta chain) was observed in a study of blood T cell repertoires in COVID-19. Across the whole study: Samples of COVID-19 (acute and convalescent) were obtained from the United States, Italy and Spain. T cells, B-cell-depleted T cells, or PBMCs supplied cDNA or gDNA.

Recruitment covered 20 to 25 US areas and drew participants whose ages spanned about 18 to 100 years. In the authors' workflow: Researchers report that nucleated cell counts were estimated from reference gene primer amplification. Using immunoSEQ multiplex PCR, the repertoire was profiled, and TCRdb retains in-frame clones only, with some absent. V and J calls and clone size are copied from that table; D and trimming were computed from the DNA. The sample lists 260,000 or so clones, roughly 87% seen once, with 2.6% in the top ten. Germline assignment: CDR1 LNHDA and CDR2 SQIVND (reference sequence). This CDR3 is built from 13 residues. Trimming left V 4 bases short and J 2 bases short, with 9 bases between.

What was sequenced was PBMCs or T cells enriched from blood (not recorded which). The chain employs TRBV19 and TRBJ2-7, with a possible D match to TRBD1 (6 bases). The receptor's source is a woman in her twenties or thirties with acute COVID-19. The CDR3 nucleotides read TGTGCCAGTAGTACAGGGGATACCTACGAGCAGTACTTC. It encodes CASSTGDTYEQYF.